The rows below give T cell receptor beta chains drawn from one sample of a study of CD8+ T cells in alopecia areata. Profiled with immunoSEQ multiplex PCR; TCRdb holds only in-frame clones, not every one. This table holds about 99,000 clones, 85% to 90% found once. Sequencing was performed on CD8+ T cells sorted from blood, taken at approximately week 30, from a patient treated with tofacitinib. These receptors all come from a human donor with alopecia areata. CDR3s include the opening cysteine and the closing phenylalanine or tryptophan. D genes are given only for firm matches. Size is omitted from some rows. Given values are once, few, many or a class for expanded clones.

d_call: NA
clone_size: once
j_call: TRBJ2-7
v_call: TRBV5-1
cdr3_nt: TGCGCCAGCAGCTTGGCACTCCCCTACGAGCAGTACTTC
cdr3_aa: CASSLALPYEQYF

d_call: NA
clone_size: few
j_call: TRBJ2-3
v_call: TRBV6-5
cdr3_nt: TGTGCCAGCAGTTACTCGAACCTGGGAACAGATACGCAGTATTTT
cdr3_aa: CASSYSNLGTDTQYF

d_call: NA
clone_size: NA
j_call: TRBJ2-7
v_call: TRBV7-9
cdr3_nt: TGTGCCAGCAGCCCGACGAACTACGAGCAGTACTTC
cdr3_aa: CASSPTNYEQYF

d_call: TRBD2
clone_size: NA
j_call: TRBJ2-3
v_call: TRBV29-1
cdr3_nt: TGCAGCGTTGAAGAAAGCGGGGGGAACACAGATACGCAGTATTTT
cdr3_aa: CSVEESGGNTDTQYF

d_call: NA
clone_size: once
j_call: TRBJ2-1
v_call: TRBV4-2
cdr3_nt: TGTGCCAGCAGCCAGGGGGAAGGAGCGGGCGCCTACAATGAGCAGTTCTTC
cdr3_aa: CASSQGEGAGAYNEQFF

d_call: NA
clone_size: NA
j_call: TRBJ1-1
v_call: TRBV5-4
cdr3_nt: TGTGCCAGCAGCTCAGTGGCCCTGGGGACTGAAGCTTTCTTT
cdr3_aa: CASSSVALGTEAFF

d_call: TRBD1
clone_size: NA
j_call: TRBJ2-7
v_call: TRBV19
cdr3_nt: TGTGCCAGTAGTATTGCACAGGGGGCGAGGGAGCAGTACTTC
cdr3_aa: CASSIAQGAREQYF

d_call: NA
clone_size: NA
j_call: TRBJ2-7
v_call: TRBV9
cdr3_nt: TGTGCCAGCAGCAGAGCTGGCGGGGAAACCTACGAGCAGTACTTC
cdr3_aa: CASSRAGGETYEQYF

d_call: TRBD2
clone_size: NA
j_call: TRBJ2-1
v_call: TRBV7-6
cdr3_nt: TGTGCCAGCAGCTTAGCTAGCGGGTCCTTCTACAATGAGCAGTTCTTC
cdr3_aa: CASSLASGSFYNEQFF

d_call: TRBD2
clone_size: NA
j_call: TRBJ2-1
v_call: TRBV4-1
cdr3_nt: TGCGCCAGCAGCCCCGGCGGGGGGTACAATGAGCAGTTCTTC
cdr3_aa: CASSPGGGYNEQFF

d_call: NA
clone_size: NA
j_call: TRBJ2-7
v_call: TRBV29-1
cdr3_nt: TGCAGCGCACAAGTGCACTTCGACGAGCAGTACTTC
cdr3_aa: CSAQVHFDEQYF

d_call: NA
clone_size: once
j_call: TRBJ1-1
v_call: TRBV10-2
cdr3_nt: TGCGCCAGCAGTGCCCAACAAAAGGGGCTCAGCACTGAAGCTTTCTTT
cdr3_aa: CASSAQQKGLSTEAFF

d_call: NA
clone_size: NA
j_call: TRBJ2-7
v_call: TRBV7-6
cdr3_nt: TGTGCCAGCAGCGCCCCCCCGGACAAAATATCCTACGAGCAGTACTTC
cdr3_aa: CASSAPPDKISYEQYF

d_call: NA
clone_size: once
j_call: TRBJ2-3
v_call: TRBV7-9
cdr3_nt: TGTGCCAGCATCAGGGGAACTAGCACAGATACACAGTATTTT
cdr3_aa: CASIRGTSTDTQYF